Below are 14 T cell receptor beta chains sequenced from a single sample in a study of early T cells in non-severe SARS-CoV-2 infection (dated by TCRdb to about 2021). The library was made by 5' RACE. Sequencing took place on a NextSeq 500. TCRdb reran the public reads through fastp at Q25 and MiXCR, keeping productive beta chains. A single entry per CDR3 protein holds the most common genes and DNA from its merged rows. The sample table lists about 29,000 distinct CDR3 sequences, about 5% of them with a count of one. Together, the top ten hold less than 14% of the sample. Sequencing was done on a sample of whole blood. The receptors shown here come from an adult who was a healthcare worker with PCR-confirmed SARS-CoV-2 infection or an uninfected control (not recorded which).

The sample holds many counts of this clonotype. The chain has TRBV11-2 and TRBJ2-4; D is perhaps TRBD2 (5 bases). Germline V gene lookup returns CDR1 SGHAT and CDR2 FQNNGV. The CDR3 contains 17 residues. Trimming shortened V by 1 base and J by 1 base, and 14 bases separated the two germline ends. In nucleotides, the CDR3 is TGTGCCAGCAGCTTAGGGATGAGGGCCCTTGCCAAAAACATTCAGTACTTC. Its translation: CASSLGMRALAKNIQYF.

This clonotype was recorded at least ten times. This chain joins TRBV7-8 and TRBJ2-6; D is possibly TRBD1 or TRBD2 (5 bases each). The CDR3 sequence is 15 residues long. Germline CDR1 reads SGHVS; CDR2 reads FQNEAQ. V dropped 0 bases and J dropped 4 bases, with 7 bases sitting between them. The CDR3 coding sequence is TGTGCCAGCAGCTTAGCAGGGACCGGGGCCAACGTCCTGACTTTC. The encoded protein is CASSLAGTGANVLTF.

This clonotype came up many times. The J gene is TRBJ2-7, the V gene TRBV20-1; 7 nucleotides agree with TRBD1. The V gene end was trimmed by 2 bases and the J gene end by 5 bases; junction bases not matched to a gene: 9. This CDR3 is 14 amino acids long. CDR1 DFQATT and CDR2 SNEGSKA come from the germline V gene (reference sequence). CDR3 protein: CSARFVTGSHEQYF. The CDR3 nucleotides read TGCAGTGCTAGATTTGTGACAGGGTCCCACGAGCAGTACTTC.

This clonotype was recorded a few times. This chain links TRBV27 with TRBJ2-3, with D uncertain. Germline V gives CDR1 MNHEY, CDR2 SMNVEV (reference sequence). The germline V and J ends were trimmed by 5 bases and 1 base, with 7 bases remaining between them. This CDR3 contains 13 residues. The CDR3 coding sequence is TGTGCCAGCAGTACACGGGGCACAGATACGCAGTATTTT. Protein: CASSTRGTDTQYF.

This clonotype occurred many times. CDR3 coding DNA: TGTGCCAGCAGCTCGGACCACTCGAGAGGGGTTGAGCAGTTCTTC. Translated, it gives CASSSDHSRGVEQFF. The genes are TRBV3-1 and TRBJ2-1; TRBD1 or TRBD2 may be the D gene (5 bases each). The germline V gene has CDR1 LGHDT and CDR2 YNNKEL (reference sequence). The CDR3 has 15 residues. Trimming removed 5 bases from V and 9 bases from J, with 20 bases in between.

The chain uses TRBV9 and TRBJ2-3; possibly TRBD2 for D (6 bases). CDR1 is SGDLS and CDR2 is YYNGEE in the germline V gene. This CDR3 contains 14 residues. V lost 1 base to trimming and J lost 0 bases, with 6 bases between them. CDR3 sequence (DNA): TGTGCCAGCAGCGTAAGCGGGAGCACAGATACGCAGTATTTT. Amino acids: CASSVSGSTDTQYF.

The chain uses TRBV7-6 and TRBJ2-7; 7 bases are shared with TRBD1. This CDR3 has 15 residues. Unmatched junction bases numbered 7, after V lost 5 bases and J lost 0 bases. Germline V lookup: CDR1 SGHVS, CDR2 FNYEAQ. The CDR3 spells CASSPTGASSYEQYF. The CDR3 DNA follows: TGTGCCAGCAGCCCAACAGGGGCCTCCTCCTACGAGCAGTACTTC.

This clonotype was seen ten or more times. This chain connects TRBV5-1 to TRBJ1-1, with 7 bases that match TRBD1. The ends lost 0 bases at V and 0 bases at J; junction bases unmatched: 5. Per germline, CDR1 SGHRS and CDR2 YFSETQ. The CDR3 has 16 amino acids. The DNA for the CDR3 is TGCGCCAGCAGCTTGGATTTTGGGACAGTGAACACTGAAGCTTTCTTT. It specifies CASSLDFGTVNTEAFF.

This clonotype was seen many times. The V call is TRBV5-5, the J call TRBJ2-7; 8 nucleotides match TRBD1. Looked up from germline, CDR1 is SGHKS and CDR2 is YYEKEE (reference sequence). CDR3 length equals 17 residues. The V gene end was trimmed by 0 bases and the J gene end by 2 bases; junction bases not matched to a gene: 10. CDR3: CASSLGADNRGTYEQYF. CDR3 DNA: TGTGCCAGCAGCTTGGGGGCGGACAACAGGGGGACCTACGAGCAGTACTTC.

This clonotype was recorded at least ten times. The V and J genes are TRBV6-2 or TRBV6-3 and TRBJ1-5; no clear D gene. The length of the CDR3 is 17 residues. The germline V gene encodes CDR1 MNHEY and CDR2 SVGEGT. The ends were cut back, 6 bases at V and 1 base at J, with 19 bases in the middle. The CDR3 DNA reads as TGTGCCAGCAGCCAACCAGTCGGGGATTTCAGCAATCAGCCCCAGCATTTT. Translated: CASSQPVGDFSNQPQHF.

This clonotype occurred a few times. The gene calls are TRBV5-1 and TRBJ2-7; D uncertain. The CDR3 has 12 amino acids. V lost 4 bases and J 5 bases, leaving 10 bases between the germline ends. The germline V gene encodes CDR1 SGHRS and CDR2 YFSETQ. The CDR3 nucleotides are TGCGCCAGCAGCGGGGTAATGGACGAGCAGTACTTC. Its protein is CASSGVMDEQYF.

Ten or more counts support this clonotype. The rearrangement joins TRBV19 to TRBJ1-5; D uncertain. CDR1 and CDR2 (germline): LNHDA, SQIVND (reference sequence). V was trimmed by 3 bases and J by 3 bases, leaving 9 bases between them. The CDR3 has 14 residues. CDR3 region: CASSIGDYNQPQHF. The CDR3 DNA sequence: TGTGCCAGTAGTATCGGAGACTACAATCAGCCCCAGCATTTT.

This clonotype has ten or more counts. The chain combines TRBV7-2 with TRBJ1-6; TRBD1 matches at 9 bases. The V segment lost 5 bases and the J segment 9 bases; nucleotides outside the gene matches: 8. Germline V gene data show CDR1 as SGHTA and CDR2 as FQGNSA. The CDR3 has 15 amino acids. CDR3 sequence (DNA): TGTGCCAGCAGCCTTACCCGGGACAGGGTTTCACCCCTCCACTTT. The encoded protein is CASSLTRDRVSPLHF.

This clonotype has a count of ten or more. One junction end does not reproduce the germline sequence, and a read error may be involved. The chain carries TRBV7-9 and TRBJ1-3; TRBD1 might be the D (5 bases). This CDR3 comprises 16 residues. Looked up from germline, CDR1 is SEHNR and CDR2 is FQNEAQ (reference sequence). The CDR3 coding sequence is TGTGCCAGCAGAAGAAAGGGACCGAGCTCTGAAAACACCATATATTTT. This gives the protein CASRRKGPSSENTIYF.